The T cell receptor (beta chain) described here comes from a study of cytomegalovirus exposure and HLA in healthy donors. Study-level findings and limits: Excluded: some indistinguishable V segments such as TRBV6-2 and TRBV6-3. The authors later linked a missense DCLRE1C variant to TCR beta V- and J-gene trimming.

The CDR3 has 12 amino acids. Germline CDR1 is GTSNPN and CDR2 is SVGIG (reference sequence). V lost 5 bases and J lost 5, with 12 bases in between. 13 Jbeta primers and 60 Vbeta primers were used for the PCR. Assay used: immunoSEQ multiplex PCR; TCRdb lists only in-frame clones, some missing. The repertoire includes about 210,000 clones, 60% to 80% of them detected once, and over 1.5% sits in the top ten. A remark on this clone: The antigen remains undetermined.

This sequence was found in a male donor in good health and CMV-seronegative. What was sequenced was PBMCs. V and J are TRBV30 and TRBJ1-1; unclear D gene. The CDR3 DNA reads as TGTGCCTGGGGACGGAGGGAAACTGAAGCTTTCTTT. Its translation: CAWGRRETEAFF.